This TCR beta chain was recorded in a study of T-cell reconstitution after alpha-beta-depleted transplantation in children. Per germline, CDR1 DFQATT and CDR2 SNEGSKA (reference sequence). V was pared by 1 base and J by 4 bases, with 5 bases between. The CDR3 has 12 amino acids. This clonotype was seen at least ten times. The TCRbeta library incorporated unique molecular identifiers. TCRdb called the PCR reads again in MiXCR, with one record for every CDR3 protein. The data contain about 400,000 distinct CDR3 sequences, about 20% of them singletons. The sequence derives from a human donor who donated a stem cell graft to a child with acute myeloid leukemia. The chain carries TRBV20-1 and TRBJ2-1, with D unclear. Material: PBMCs from the stem cell graft donor, obtained from the stem cell graft. The CDR3 DNA follows: TGCAGTGCTAGAGTACGGTACAATGAGCAGTTCTTC. Its translation is CSARVRYNEQFF.